This T cell receptor beta chain was profiled in a study of vaccination effects on CD4 cells after COVID-19. Study overall: Cultures used 2 million to 2.5 million PBMC per well, approximately 10 IU/ml IL-2 and around 9.7 ug/ml peptides. Study-level results: Convalescent patients were scarce, and early post-infection timepoints were absent.

Having been cultured for 10 days, the cells underwent CD4+ T cell isolation. Vaccine recipients had no previous SARS-CoV-2 infection; their nucleocapsid antibodies were negative. Profiling relied on immunoSEQ multiplex PCR, and the TCRdb table lists in-frame clones only, not all of them. The table shows more than 45,000 clones, with about 83% occurring only once. Comments on this clone: Its antigen remains unidentified.

The CDR3 consists of 17 residues. Per the germline V gene, CDR1 is MNHEY and CDR2 is SMNVEV (reference sequence). Trimming pared 6 bases from V and 11 bases from J, leaving 28 bases between. This clonotype was obtained from a human donor who received a COVID-19 vaccine. The V and J genes are TRBV27 and TRBJ1-4; maybe TRBD1 (6 bases). This specimen was CD4+ T cells from PBMCs cultured without peptide, taken before COVID-19 vaccination. The CDR3 DNA follows: TGTGCCAGCAGCATTAACGCAATCGGGGGGCCATCCCGGAAACTGTTTTTT. Translated, it gives CASSINAIGGPSRKLFF.